This entry describes one T cell receptor beta chain. The CDR3 is 16 residues long. V lost 4 bases to trimming and J lost 10 bases, with 25 bases between them. Germline V CDR1 and CDR2: SGHTA, FQGNSA. The data belong to a study of T cells in Graves' hyperthyroidism and ophthalmopathy. TCR beta CDR3 region amplification was performed from RNA transcripts. During a first-round RT-PCR of the TCR CDR3, the HTBI primer set was used. Each CDR3 protein is one row after TCRdb ran MiXCR on the multiplex PCR reads. In the table there are hundreds of thousands of distinct CDR3 sequences, around 45% of which are singletons.

Sequencing was carried out using peripheral blood or thyroid tissue (not recorded which). This chain connects TRBV7-2 to TRBJ1-1; D is unclear. The TCR sequence derives from a woman under 30 with Graves' hyperthyroidism. The CDR3 sequence: CASSSSYAPVAGLAFF. CDR3 sequence (DNA): TGTGCCAGCAGCTCGTCTTATGCCCCAGTAGCAGGATTAGCTTTCTTT.